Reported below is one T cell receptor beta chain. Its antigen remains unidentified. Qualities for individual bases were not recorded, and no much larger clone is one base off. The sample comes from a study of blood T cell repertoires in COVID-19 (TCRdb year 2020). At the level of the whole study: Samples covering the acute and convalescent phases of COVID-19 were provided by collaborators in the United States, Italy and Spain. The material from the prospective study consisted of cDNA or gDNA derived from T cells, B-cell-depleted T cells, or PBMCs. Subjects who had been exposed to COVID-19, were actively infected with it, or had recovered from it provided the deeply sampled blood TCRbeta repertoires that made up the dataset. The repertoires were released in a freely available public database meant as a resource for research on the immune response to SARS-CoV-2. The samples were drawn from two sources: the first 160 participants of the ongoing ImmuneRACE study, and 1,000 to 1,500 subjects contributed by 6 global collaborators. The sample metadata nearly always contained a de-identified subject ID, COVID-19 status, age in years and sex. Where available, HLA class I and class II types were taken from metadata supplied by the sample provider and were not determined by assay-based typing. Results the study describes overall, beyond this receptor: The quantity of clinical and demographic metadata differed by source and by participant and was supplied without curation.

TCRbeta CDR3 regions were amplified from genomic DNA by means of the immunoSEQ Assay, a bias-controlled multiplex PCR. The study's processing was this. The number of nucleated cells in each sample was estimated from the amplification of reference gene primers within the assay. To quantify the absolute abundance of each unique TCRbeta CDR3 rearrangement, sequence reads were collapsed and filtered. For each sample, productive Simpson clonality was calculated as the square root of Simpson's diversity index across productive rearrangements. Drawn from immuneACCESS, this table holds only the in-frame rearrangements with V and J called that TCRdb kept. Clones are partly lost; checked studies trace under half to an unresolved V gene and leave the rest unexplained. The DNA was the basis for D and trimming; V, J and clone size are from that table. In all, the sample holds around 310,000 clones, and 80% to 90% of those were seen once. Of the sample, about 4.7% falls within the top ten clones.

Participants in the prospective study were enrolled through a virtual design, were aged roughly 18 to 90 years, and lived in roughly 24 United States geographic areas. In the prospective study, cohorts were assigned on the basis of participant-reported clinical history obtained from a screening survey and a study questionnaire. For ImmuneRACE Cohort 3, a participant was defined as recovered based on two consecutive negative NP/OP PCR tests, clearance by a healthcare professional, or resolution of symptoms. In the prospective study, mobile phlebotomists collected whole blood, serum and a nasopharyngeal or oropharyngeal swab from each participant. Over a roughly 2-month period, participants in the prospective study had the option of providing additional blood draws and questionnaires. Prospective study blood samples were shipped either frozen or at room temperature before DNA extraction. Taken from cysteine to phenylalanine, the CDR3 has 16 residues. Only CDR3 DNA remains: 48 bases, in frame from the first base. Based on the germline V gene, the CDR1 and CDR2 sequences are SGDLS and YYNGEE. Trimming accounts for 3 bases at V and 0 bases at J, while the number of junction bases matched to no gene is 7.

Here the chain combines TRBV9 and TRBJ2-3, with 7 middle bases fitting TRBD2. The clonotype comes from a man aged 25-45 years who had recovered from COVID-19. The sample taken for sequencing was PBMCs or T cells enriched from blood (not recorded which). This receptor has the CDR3 CASSARAGPSTDTQYF. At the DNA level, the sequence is TGTGCCAGCAGCGCCAGAGCGGGGCCGAGCACAGATACGCAGTATTTT.